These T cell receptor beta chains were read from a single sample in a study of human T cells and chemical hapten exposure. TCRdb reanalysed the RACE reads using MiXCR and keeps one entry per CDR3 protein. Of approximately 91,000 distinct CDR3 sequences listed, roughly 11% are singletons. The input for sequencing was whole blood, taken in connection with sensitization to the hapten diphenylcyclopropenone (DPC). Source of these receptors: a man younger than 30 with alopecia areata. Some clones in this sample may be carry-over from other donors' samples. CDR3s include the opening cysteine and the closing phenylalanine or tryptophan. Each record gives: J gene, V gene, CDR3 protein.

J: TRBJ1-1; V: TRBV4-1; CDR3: CASKLAGKEAFF
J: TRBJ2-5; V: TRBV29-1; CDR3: CSVNRGGETQYF
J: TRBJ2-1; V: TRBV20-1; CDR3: CSARSNEQFF
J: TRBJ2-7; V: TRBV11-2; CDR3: CASSLGAGQGAYEQYF
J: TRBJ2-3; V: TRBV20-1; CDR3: CSASGVVDTQYF
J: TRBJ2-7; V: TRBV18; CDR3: CASSLWDRGEQYF
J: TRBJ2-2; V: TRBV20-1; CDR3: CSGLRGQGATGELFF
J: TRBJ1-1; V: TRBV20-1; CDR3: CSPWTTTTEAFF
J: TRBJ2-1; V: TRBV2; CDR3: CARRSGNEQFF
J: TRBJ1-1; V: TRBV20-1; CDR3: CSARATQLNTEAFF
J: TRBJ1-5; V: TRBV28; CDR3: CASSRQDQPQHF
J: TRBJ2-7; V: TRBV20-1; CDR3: CSATPTSGTSYEQYF
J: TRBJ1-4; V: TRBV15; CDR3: CATSRDRDRGIGTNEKLFF
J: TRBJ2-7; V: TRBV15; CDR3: CATSRDLDSYEQYF
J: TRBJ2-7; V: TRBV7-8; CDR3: CASSADAGLRSLEYF
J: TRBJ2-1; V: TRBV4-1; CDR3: CASRPPGRTPEQFF
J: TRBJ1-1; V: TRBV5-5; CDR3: CASSSYTGLTEAFF
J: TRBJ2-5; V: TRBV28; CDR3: CASSRGGHETQYF
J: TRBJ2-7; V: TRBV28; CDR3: CASSWTSYEQYF
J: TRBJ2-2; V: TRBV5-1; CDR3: CASSFQSYTGELFF
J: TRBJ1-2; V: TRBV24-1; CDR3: CATSDLNRDRVYGYTF
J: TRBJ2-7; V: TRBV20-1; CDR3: CSAPRDSSYEQYF
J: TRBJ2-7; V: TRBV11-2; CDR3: CASSAYYEQYF